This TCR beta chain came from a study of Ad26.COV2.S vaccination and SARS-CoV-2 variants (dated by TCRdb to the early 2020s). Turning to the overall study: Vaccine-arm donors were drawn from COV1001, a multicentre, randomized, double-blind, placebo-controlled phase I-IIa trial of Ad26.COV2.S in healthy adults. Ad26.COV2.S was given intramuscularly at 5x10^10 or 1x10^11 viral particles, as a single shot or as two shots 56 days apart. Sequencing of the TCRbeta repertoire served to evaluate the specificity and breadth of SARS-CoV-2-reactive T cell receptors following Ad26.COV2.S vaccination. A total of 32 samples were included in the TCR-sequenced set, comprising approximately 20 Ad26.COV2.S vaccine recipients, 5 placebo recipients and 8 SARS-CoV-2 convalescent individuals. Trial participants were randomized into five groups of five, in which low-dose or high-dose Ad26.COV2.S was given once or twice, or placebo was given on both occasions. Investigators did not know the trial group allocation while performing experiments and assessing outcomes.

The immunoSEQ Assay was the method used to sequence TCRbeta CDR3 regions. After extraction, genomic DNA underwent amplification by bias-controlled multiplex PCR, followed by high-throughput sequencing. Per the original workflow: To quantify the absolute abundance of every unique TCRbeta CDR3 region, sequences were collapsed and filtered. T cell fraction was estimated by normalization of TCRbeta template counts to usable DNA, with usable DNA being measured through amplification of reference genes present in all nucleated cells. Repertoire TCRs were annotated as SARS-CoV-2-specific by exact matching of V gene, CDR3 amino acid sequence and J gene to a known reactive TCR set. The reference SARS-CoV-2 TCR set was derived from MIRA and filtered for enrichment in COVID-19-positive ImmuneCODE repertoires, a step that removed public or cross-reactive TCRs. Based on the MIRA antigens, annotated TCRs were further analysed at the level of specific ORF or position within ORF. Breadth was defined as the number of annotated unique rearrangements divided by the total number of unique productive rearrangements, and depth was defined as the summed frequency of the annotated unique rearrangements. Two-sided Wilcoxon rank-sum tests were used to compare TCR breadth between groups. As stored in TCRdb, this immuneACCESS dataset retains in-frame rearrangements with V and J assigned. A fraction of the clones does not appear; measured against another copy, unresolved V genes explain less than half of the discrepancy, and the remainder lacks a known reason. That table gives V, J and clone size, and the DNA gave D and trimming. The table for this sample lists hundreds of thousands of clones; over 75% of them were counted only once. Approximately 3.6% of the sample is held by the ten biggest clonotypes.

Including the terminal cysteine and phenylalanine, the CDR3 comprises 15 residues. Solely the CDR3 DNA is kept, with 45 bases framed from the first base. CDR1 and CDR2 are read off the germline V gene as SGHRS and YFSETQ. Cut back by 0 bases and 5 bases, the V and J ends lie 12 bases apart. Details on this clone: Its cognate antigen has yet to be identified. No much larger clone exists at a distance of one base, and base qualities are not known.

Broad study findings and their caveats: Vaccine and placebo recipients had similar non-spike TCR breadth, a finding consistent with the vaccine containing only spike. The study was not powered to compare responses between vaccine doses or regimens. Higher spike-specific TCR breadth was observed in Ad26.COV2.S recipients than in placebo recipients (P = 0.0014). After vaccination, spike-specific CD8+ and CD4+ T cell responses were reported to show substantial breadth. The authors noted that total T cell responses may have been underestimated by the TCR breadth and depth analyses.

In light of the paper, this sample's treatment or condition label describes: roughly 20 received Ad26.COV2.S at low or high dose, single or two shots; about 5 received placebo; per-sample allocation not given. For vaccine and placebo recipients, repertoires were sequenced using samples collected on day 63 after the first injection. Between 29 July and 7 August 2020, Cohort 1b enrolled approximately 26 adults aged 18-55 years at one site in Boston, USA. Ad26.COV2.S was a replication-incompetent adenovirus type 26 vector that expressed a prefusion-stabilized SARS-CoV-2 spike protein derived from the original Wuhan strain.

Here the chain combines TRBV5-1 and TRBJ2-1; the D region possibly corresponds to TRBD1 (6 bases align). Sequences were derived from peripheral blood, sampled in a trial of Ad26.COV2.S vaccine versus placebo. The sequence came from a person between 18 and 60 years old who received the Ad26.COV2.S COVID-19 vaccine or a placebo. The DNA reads TGCGCCAGCAGCTTGGTTCAGGGGTTAAACAATGAGCAGTTCTTC. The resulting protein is CASSLVQGLNNEQFF.